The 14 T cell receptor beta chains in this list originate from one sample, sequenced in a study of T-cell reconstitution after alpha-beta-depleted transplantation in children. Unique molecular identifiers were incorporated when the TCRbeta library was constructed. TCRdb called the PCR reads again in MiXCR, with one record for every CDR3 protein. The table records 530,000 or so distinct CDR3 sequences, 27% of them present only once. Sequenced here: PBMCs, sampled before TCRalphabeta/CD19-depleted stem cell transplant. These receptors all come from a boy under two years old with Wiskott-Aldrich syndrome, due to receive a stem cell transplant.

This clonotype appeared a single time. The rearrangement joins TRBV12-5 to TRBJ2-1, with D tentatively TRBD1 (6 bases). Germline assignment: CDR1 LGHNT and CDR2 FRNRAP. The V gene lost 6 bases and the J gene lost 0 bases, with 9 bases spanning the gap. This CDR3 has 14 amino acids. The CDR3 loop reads CASGGQSSYNEQFF. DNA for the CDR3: TGTGCTAGTGGCGGACAGAGCTCCTACAATGAGCAGTTCTTC.

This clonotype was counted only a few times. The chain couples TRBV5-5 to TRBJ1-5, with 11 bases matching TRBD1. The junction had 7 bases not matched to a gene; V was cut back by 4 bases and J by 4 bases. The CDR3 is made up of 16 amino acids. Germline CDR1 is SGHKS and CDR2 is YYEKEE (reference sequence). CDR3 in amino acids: CASSGTRDRGNQPQHF. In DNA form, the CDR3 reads TGTGCCAGCAGCGGAACCCGGGACAGGGGGAATCAGCCCCAGCATTTT.

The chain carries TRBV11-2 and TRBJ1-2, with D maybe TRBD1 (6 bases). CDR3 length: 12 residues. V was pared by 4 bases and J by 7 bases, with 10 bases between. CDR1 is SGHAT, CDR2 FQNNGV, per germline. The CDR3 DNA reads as TGTGCCAGCAGCTGGGGGGCTGGTGGCTACACCTTC. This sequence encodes CASSWGAGGYTF.

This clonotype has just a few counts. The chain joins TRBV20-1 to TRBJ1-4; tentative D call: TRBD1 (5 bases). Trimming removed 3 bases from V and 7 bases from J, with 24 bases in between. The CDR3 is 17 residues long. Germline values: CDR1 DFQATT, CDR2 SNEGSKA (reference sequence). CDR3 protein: CSARHFDPSGTSEKLFF. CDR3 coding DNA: TGCAGTGCTAGGCATTTCGACCCCTCCGGGACGAGTGAAAAACTGTTTTTT.

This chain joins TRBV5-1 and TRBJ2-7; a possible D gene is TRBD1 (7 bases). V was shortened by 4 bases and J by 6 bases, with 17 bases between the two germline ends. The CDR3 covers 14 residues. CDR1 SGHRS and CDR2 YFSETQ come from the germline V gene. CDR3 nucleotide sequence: TGCGCCAGCAGCATCGGACAGGAGGAGGGCGAGCAGTACTTC. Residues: CASSIGQEEGEQYF.

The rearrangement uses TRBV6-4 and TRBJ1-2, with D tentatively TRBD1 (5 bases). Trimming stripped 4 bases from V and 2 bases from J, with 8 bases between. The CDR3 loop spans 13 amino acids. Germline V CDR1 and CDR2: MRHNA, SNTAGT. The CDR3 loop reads CASSGGDNYGYTF. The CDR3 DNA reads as TGTGCCAGCAGTGGGGGGGACAACTATGGCTACACCTTC.

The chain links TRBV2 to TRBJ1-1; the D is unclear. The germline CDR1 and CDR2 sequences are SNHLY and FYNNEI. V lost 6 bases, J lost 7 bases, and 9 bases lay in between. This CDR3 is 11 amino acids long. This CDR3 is CASSVTLEAFF. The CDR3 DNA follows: TGTGCCAGCAGCGTCACACTTGAAGCTTTCTTT.

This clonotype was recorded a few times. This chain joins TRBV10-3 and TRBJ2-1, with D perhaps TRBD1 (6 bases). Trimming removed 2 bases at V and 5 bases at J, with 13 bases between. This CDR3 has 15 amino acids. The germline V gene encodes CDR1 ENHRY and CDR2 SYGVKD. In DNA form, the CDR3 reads TGTGCCATCAGTGAGCCGCGGACAGTAGACAATGAGCAGTTCTTC. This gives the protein CAISEPRTVDNEQFF.

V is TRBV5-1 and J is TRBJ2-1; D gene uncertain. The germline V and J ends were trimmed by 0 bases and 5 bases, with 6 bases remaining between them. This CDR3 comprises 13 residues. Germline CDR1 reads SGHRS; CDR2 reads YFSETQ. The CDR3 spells CASSLAENNEQFF. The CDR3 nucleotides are TGCGCCAGCAGCTTGGCCGAAAACAATGAGCAGTTCTTC.

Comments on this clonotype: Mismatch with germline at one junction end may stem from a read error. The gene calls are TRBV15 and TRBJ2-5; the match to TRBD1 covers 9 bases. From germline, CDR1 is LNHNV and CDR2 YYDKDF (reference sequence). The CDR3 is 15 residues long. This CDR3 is CATSRDRQGGLVQGF. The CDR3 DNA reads TGTGCCACCAGCAGAGATCGACAGGGGGGCCTTGTCCAAGGTTTC.

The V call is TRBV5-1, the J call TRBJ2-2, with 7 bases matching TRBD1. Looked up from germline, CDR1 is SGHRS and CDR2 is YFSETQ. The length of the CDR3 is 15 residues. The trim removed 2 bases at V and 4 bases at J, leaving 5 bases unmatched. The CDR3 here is CASSFEGAGTGELFF. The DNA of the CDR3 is TGCGCCAGCAGCTTCGAGGGGGCAGGCACCGGGGAGCTGTTTTTT.

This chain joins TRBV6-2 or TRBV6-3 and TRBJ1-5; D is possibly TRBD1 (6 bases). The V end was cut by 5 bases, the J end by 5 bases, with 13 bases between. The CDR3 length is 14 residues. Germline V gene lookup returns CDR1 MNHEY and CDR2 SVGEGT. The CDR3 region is CASSGTYRDQPQHF. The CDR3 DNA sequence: TGTGCCAGCAGTGGGACCTACAGGGATCAGCCCCAGCATTTT.

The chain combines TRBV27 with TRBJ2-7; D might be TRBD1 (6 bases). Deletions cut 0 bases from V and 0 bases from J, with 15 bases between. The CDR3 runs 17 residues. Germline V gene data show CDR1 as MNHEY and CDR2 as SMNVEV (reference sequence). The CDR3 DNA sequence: TGTGCCAGCAGTTTATCCTCAGGGGACACCTACTCCTACGAGCAGTACTTC. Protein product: CASSLSSGDTYSYEQYF.

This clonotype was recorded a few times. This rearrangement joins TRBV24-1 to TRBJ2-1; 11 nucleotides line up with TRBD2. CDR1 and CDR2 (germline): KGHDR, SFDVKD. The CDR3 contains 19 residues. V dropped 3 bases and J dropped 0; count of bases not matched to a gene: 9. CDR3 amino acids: CATSDIGTSGGVSYNEQFF. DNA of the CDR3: TGTGCCACCAGTGATATTGGGACTAGCGGAGGTGTCTCCTACAATGAGCAGTTCTTC.